Following are 5 T cell receptor beta chains from one sample sequenced in a study of shared clonotypes between healthy human individuals (dated by TCRdb to between 2020 and 2021). Preparation of the library involved the immunoSEQ multiplex PCR assay. Not all clones reach the TCRdb copy of this immuneACCESS table, which keeps in-frame sequences only. Checked studies attribute under half of the gap to unresolved V genes and leave the rest unexplained. Recorded for this sample are about 520,000 clones; approximately 84% of them occurred a single time. Clones ranked in the top ten supply 9.5% to 15% of the sample. What was sequenced was PBMCs. The receptor set was obtained from a woman between 40 and 55 years old in good health. Some clones in this sample may be carry-over from other donors' samples.

V gene TRBV7-2 combines with J gene TRBJ2-7; 8 bases align to TRBD2. CDR3 length equals 16 residues. J gave up 4 bases and V 2 bases, and 10 bases lay outside the gene matches. Germline V CDR1 and CDR2: SGHTA, FQGNSA. Written as DNA, the CDR3 is TGTGCCAGCAGCTTACACGGGGCGAGACTAGCGTACGAGCAGTACTTC. It encodes CASSLHGARLAYEQYF. Using reference TRBV7-2 and TRBJ2-7 for the parts outside the CDR3, the full variable domain is GAGVSQSPSNKVTEKGKDVELRCDPISGHTALYWYRQSLGQGLEFLIYFQGNSAPDKSGLPSDRFSAERTGGSVSTLTIQRTQQEDSAVYLCASSLHGARLAYEQYFGPGTRLTVT.

Of note for this clone: With only one base between it and a far larger clone, this is likely a read error. This chain links TRBV11-1 with TRBJ1-3; D is undetermined. Trimming cost V 5 bases and J 4 bases, with 21 bases left between them. Per the germline V gene, CDR1 is SGHAT and CDR2 is FQDESV (reference sequence). This CDR3 comprises 17 residues. CDR3 protein: CASSIDEGAVVGNTIYF. In DNA form, the CDR3 reads TGTGCCAGCAGCATAGACGAGGGCGCGGTCGTCGGAAACACCATATATTTT.

This chain links TRBV9 with TRBJ2-2, with D possibly being TRBD1 (6 bases). Germline CDR1 reads SGDLS; CDR2 reads YYNGEE. This CDR3 has 13 residues. Trimming pared 2 bases from V and 4 bases from J, leaving 6 bases between. The CDR3 DNA follows: TGTGCCAGCAGCGTGACAGGCACCGGGGAGCTGTTTTTT. Its protein is CASSVTGTGELFF.

The rearrangement joins TRBV5-1 to TRBJ2-3; D is uncertain. The ends were cut back, 0 bases at V and 0 bases at J, with 11 bases in the middle. From germline, CDR1 is SGHRS and CDR2 YFSETQ. This CDR3 spans 16 amino acids. The chain's CDR3 is CASSLEARVSTDTQYF. DNA of the CDR3: TGCGCCAGCAGCTTGGAGGCCCGGGTTAGCACAGATACGCAGTATTTT.

The rearrangement links TRBV2 to TRBJ1-1; possible D gene TRBD1, 6 bases. The CDR3 is made up of 15 amino acids. Trimming cost V 8 bases and J 0 bases, with 16 bases left between them. Germline CDR1 is SNHLY and CDR2 is FYNNEI. The CDR3 reads CASRSDRRMNTEAFF. In DNA form, the CDR3 reads TGTGCCAGCCGCTCCGACAGGAGGATGAACACTGAAGCTTTCTTT.